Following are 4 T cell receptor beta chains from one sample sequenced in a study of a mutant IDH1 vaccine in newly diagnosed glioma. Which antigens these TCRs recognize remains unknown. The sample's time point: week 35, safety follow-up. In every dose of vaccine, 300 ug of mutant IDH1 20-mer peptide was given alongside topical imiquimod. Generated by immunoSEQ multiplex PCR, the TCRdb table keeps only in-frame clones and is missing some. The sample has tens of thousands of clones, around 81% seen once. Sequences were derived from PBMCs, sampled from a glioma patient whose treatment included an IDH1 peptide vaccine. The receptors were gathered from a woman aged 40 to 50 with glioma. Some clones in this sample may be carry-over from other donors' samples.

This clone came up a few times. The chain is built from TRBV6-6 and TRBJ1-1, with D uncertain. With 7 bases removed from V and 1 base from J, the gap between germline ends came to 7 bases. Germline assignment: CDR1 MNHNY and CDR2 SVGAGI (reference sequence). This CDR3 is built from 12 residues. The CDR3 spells CASKGPNTEAFF. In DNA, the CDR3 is TGTGCCAGCAAAGGGCCGAACACTGAAGCTTTCTTT.

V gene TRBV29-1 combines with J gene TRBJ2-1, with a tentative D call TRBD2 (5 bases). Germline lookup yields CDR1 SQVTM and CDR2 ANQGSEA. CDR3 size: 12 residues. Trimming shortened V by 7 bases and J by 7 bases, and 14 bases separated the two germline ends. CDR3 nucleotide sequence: TGCAGCGAGATGACTACTTTAAATGAGCAGTTCTTC. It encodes CSEMTTLNEQFF.

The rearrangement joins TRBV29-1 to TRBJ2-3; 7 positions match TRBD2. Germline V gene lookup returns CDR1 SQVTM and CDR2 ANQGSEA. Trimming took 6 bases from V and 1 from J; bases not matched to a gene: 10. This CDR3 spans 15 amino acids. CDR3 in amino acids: CSVPRGVEGTDTQYF. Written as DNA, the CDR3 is TGCAGCGTCCCCCGGGGGGTGGAGGGCACAGATACGCAGTATTTT.

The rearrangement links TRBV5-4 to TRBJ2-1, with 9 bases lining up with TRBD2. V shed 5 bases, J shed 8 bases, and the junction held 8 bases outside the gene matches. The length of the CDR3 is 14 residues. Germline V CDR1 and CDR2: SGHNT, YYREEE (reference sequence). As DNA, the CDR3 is TGTGCCAGCAGTAACCTAGCGGGGACGGATGAGCAGTTCTTC. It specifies CASSNLAGTDEQFF.